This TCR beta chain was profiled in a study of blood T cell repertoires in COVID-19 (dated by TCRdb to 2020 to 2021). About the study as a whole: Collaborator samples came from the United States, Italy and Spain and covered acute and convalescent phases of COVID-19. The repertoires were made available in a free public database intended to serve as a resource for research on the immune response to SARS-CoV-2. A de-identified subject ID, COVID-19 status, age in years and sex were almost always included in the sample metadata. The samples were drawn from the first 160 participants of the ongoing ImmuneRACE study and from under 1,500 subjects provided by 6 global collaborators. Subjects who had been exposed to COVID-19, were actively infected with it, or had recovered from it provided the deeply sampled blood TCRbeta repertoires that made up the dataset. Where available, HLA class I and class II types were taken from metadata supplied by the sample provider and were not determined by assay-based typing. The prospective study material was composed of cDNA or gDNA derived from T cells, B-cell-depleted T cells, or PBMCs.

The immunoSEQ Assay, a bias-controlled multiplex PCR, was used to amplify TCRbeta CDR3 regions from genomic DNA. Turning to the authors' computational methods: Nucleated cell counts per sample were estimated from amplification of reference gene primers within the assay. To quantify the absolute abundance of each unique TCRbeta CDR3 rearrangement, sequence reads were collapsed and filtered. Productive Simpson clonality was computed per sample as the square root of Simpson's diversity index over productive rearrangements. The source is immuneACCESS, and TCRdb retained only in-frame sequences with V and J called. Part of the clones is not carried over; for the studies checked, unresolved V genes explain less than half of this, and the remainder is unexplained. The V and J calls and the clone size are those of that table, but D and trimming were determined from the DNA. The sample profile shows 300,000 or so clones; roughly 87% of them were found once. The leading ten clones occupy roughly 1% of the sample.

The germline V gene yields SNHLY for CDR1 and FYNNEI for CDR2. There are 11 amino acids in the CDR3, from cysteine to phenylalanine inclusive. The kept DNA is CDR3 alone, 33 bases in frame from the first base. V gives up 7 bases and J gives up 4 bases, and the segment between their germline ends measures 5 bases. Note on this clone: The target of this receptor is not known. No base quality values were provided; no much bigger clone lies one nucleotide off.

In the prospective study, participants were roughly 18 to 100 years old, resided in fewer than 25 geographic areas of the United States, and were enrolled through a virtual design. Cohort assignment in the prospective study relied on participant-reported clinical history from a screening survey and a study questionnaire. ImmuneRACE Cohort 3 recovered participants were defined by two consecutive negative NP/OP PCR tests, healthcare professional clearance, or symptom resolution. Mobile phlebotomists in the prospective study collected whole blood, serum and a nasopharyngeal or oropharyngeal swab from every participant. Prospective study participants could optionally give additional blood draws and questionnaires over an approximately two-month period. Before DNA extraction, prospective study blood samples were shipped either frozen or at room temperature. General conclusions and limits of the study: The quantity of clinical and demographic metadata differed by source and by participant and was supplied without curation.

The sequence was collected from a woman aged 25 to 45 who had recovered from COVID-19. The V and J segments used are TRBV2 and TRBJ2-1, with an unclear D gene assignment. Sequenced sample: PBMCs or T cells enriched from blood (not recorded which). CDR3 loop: CASTNYNEQFF. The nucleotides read TGTGCCAGCACTAATTACAATGAGCAGTTCTTC.